These 25 T cell receptor beta chains share one sample of origin, sequenced in a study of T-cell memory formation after mild COVID-19. TCRdb reanalysed the 5' RACE reads using MiXCR and keeps one entry per CDR3 protein. The table shows some 86,000 distinct CDR3 sequences, with around a quarter occurring only once. The sequenced material came from PBMCs or a T cell subset sorted from them (not recorded which). The receptors shown here come from a man between 18 and 35 years old who had mild COVID-19 (a few samples of this study predate the infection). Cell type and time point are not known.

The chain recombines TRBV20-1 with TRBJ2-5, with D possibly matching TRBD2 (6 bases). Trimming took 0 bases from V and 5 from J, leaving 19 bases between them. In germline, CDR1 is DFQATT, CDR2 SNEGSKA (reference sequence). The CDR3 consists of 16 residues. CDR3 in amino acids: CSARDRGLLPRETQYF. For the CDR3, the DNA is TGCAGTGCTAGAGACCGAGGACTACTCCCTCGGGAGACCCAGTACTTC.

This chain uses TRBV7-9 with TRBJ2-4; weak D call: TRBD2 (6 bases). CDR3 length: 13 amino acids. Trimming took 5 bases from V and 7 from J, leaving 12 bases between them. Per germline, CDR1 SEHNR and CDR2 FQNEAQ (reference sequence). CDR3 sequence: CASSPGGHNIQYF. Here the CDR3 DNA reads TGTGCCAGCAGCCCCGGAGGGCACAACATTCAGTACTTC.

Only a few counts were recorded for this clonotype. This chain uses TRBV29-1 with TRBJ2-5; TRBD1 agrees at 9 bases. Per the germline V gene, CDR1 is SQVTM and CDR2 is ANQGSEA. This CDR3 has 15 amino acids. The junction had 10 bases not matched to a gene; V was cut back by 5 bases and J by 3 bases. The CDR3 is CSVFLQGAVEETQYF. Written as DNA, the CDR3 is TGCAGCGTTTTTTTACAGGGGGCGGTCGAAGAGACCCAGTACTTC.

This rearrangement joins TRBV9 to TRBJ2-1; D could derive from TRBD1 or TRBD2 (5 bases each). The CDR3 covers 15 residues. V lost 2 bases and J 6 bases, leaving 15 bases between the germline ends. Germline lookup yields CDR1 SGDLS and CDR2 YYNGEE. CDR3 bases: TGTGCCAGCAGCGTGGGACGGACGCTCGGCAATGAGCAGTTCTTC. As protein: CASSVGRTLGNEQFF.

J is TRBJ1-1 and V is TRBV10-3, with TRBD1 identical over 8 bases. Germline CDR1 and CDR2: ENHRY and SYGVKD. V was clipped by 10 bases and J by 1 base; unmatched bases: 5. The CDR3 has 13 amino acids. Here the CDR3 reads CATKTGGNTEAFF. The CDR3 DNA reads TGTGCCACAAAAACAGGGGGGAACACTGAAGCTTTCTTT.

The sample holds a few counts of this clonotype. The germline gene is not matched at one end of the junction; a read error may be the cause. The chain links TRBV7-7 to TRBJ2-1; perhaps TRBD2 as D (6 bases). The CDR3 consists of 13 residues. Germline assignment: CDR1 SSHAT and CDR2 FNYEAQ (reference sequence). The CDR3 here is CASSSRGVNEQFF. Here the CDR3 DNA reads TGTGCTAGCAGTTCCCGCGGGGTCAATGAGCAGTTCTTC.

CDR3 in amino acids: CASSFNLDEQYF. Here the CDR3 DNA reads TGTGCCAGCAGTTTCAACCTCGACGAGCAGTACTTC. This sequence joins TRBV28 and TRBJ2-7; no clear D. Germline V gene lookup returns CDR1 MDHEN and CDR2 SYDVKM. The CDR3 is 12 amino acids. With 3 bases removed from V and 5 bases from J, the gap between germline ends came to 8 bases.

V and J are TRBV4-1 and TRBJ1-1; 8 bases map to TRBD1. V was pared by 3 bases and J by 5 bases, with 8 bases of the junction left unmatched. The CDR3 sequence is 15 residues long. Germline V gives CDR1 MGHRA, CDR2 YSYEKL. This CDR3 reads CASSQAGQGGTEAFF. CDR3 in DNA: TGCGCCAGCAGCCAGGCAGGACAGGGTGGGACTGAAGCTTTCTTT.

The chain joins TRBV27 to TRBJ2-7; a weak D match, TRBD2 (6 bases). Trimming stripped 5 bases from V and 3 bases from J, with 11 bases between. CDR3 length: 13 residues. From germline, CDR1 is MNHEY and CDR2 SMNVEV (reference sequence). CDR3 residues: CASSPNGGYEQYV. In DNA form, the CDR3 reads TGTGCCAGCAGTCCGAACGGGGGCTACGAGCAGTACGTC.

This clonotype was seen ten or more times. The genes are TRBV28 and TRBJ2-1; tentative D call: TRBD2 (6 bases). The germline gives CDR1 MDHEN, CDR2 SYDVKM. The CDR3 spans 14 residues. V was shortened by 11 bases and J by 2 bases, with 16 bases between the two germline ends. CDR3 protein: CAGSGTLTYNEQFF. CDR3 bases: TGTGCCGGTTCCGGGACTCTGACCTACAATGAGCAGTTCTTC.

Here the CDR3 DNA reads TGTGCCAGCAGCTCCCGGGACTCCACCAATACGCAGTATTTT. As protein: CASSSRDSTNTQYF. V usage is TRBV5-6 and J usage is TRBJ2-3; D is possibly TRBD2 (6 bases). This CDR3 is built from 14 residues. V shed 3 bases and J shed 7 bases, with 15 bases lying between them. CDR1 and CDR2 (germline): SGHDT, YYEEEE.

This clonotype has more than one count but fewer than ten. V is TRBV7-8 and J is TRBJ2-3; tentatively, D is TRBD2 (7 bases). CDR1 SGHVS and CDR2 FQNEAQ come from the germline V gene. The CDR3 consists of 16 residues. V was shortened by 6 bases and J by 4 bases, with 20 bases between the two germline ends. CDR3 DNA sequence: TGTGCCAGCAGTATCACAAGGGGCGGGGGCCCAGATACGCAGTATTTT. It codes for CASSITRGGGPDTQYF.

In this sample, this clonotype is medium-sized. V gene TRBV20-1 combines with J gene TRBJ1-2; tentatively, D is TRBD1 (5 bases). The CDR3 extends over 11 amino acids. Germline CDR1 is DFQATT and CDR2 is SNEGSKA (reference sequence). The germline V and J ends were trimmed by 5 bases and 4 bases, with 8 bases remaining between them. The CDR3 sequence: CSADDSYGYTF. The CDR3, as DNA: TGCAGTGCTGACGACAGCTATGGCTACACCTTC.

The J gene is TRBJ1-2, the V gene TRBV19, with D possibly matching TRBD1 (5 bases). V lost 3 bases, J lost 4 bases, and 21 bases lay in between. Germline loops: CDR1 LNHDA, CDR2 SQIVND (reference sequence). CDR3 length equals 17 residues. CDR3 loop: CASSIGSGGTYFYGYTF. CDR3 DNA: TGTGCCAGTAGTATCGGGTCGGGAGGGACCTACTTCTATGGCTACACCTTC.

This clonotype was detected a few times. The chain has TRBV4-1 and TRBJ2-7, with D possibly TRBD1 on 7 matching bases. This CDR3 is 15 amino acids long. Germline lookup yields CDR1 MGHRA and CDR2 YSYEKL. The ends were cut back, 4 bases at V and 3 bases at J, with 16 bases in the middle. Here the CDR3 DNA reads TGCGCCAGCAGCCCAGGACAGGACGGGAGCTACGAGCAGTACTTC. Its protein is CASSPGQDGSYEQYF.

As DNA, the CDR3 is TGTGCCAGCAGCCCGGGGATACTTTGGGAGCAGTACTTC. Translation: CASSPGILWEQYF. The J gene is TRBJ2-7, the V gene TRBV7-6; TRBD2 might be the D (5 bases). Germline V lookup: CDR1 SGHVS, CDR2 FNYEAQ. CDR3 length: 13 residues. Between the trimmed V and J ends, which lost 5 bases and 7 bases, there was a span of 15 bases.

V is TRBV30 and J is TRBJ2-7; tentatively, D is TRBD1 or TRBD2 (5 bases each). The CDR3 has 13 amino acids. Per germline, CDR1 GTSNPN and CDR2 SVGIG (reference sequence). Trimming pared 4 bases from V and 3 bases from J, leaving 13 bases between. For the CDR3, the DNA is TGTGCCTGGACGGCCGGGGACGACTACGAGCAGTACTTC. It codes for CAWTAGDDYEQYF. Based on the CDR3 plus reference TRBV30 and TRBJ2-7, the full variable domain is SQTIHQWPATLVQPVGSPLSLECTVEGTSNPNLYWYRQAAGRGLQLLFYSVGIGQISSEVPQNLSASRPQDRQFILSSKKLLLSDSGFYLCAWTAGDDYEQYFGPGTRLTVT.

This rearrangement joins TRBV6-5 to TRBJ2-7, with 7 bases aligning to TRBD2. The CDR3 is made up of 15 amino acids. J was trimmed by 2 bases and V by 5 bases; bases with no gene match: 9. From germline, CDR1 is MNHEY and CDR2 SVGAGI. The CDR3 DNA reads TGTGCCAGCAGTCCAATCGGGGCGGGGGCCTACGAGCAGTACTTC. Translating it yields CASSPIGAGAYEQYF.

This clonotype was counted between two and nine times. The CDR3 DNA sequence: TGTGCCAGCAGTCCCAATATGCTTGAAGCTTTCTTT. Encoded protein: CASSPNMLEAFF. V gene TRBV27 combines with J gene TRBJ1-1; no firm D call. Germline lookup yields CDR1 MNHEY and CDR2 SMNVEV (reference sequence). The length of the CDR3 is 12 residues. V dropped 5 bases and J dropped 7 bases, with 11 bases sitting between them.

The gene calls are TRBV5-6 and TRBJ2-1; the D call may be TRBD1 or TRBD2 (5 bases each). CDR1 SGHDT and CDR2 YYEEEE come from the germline V gene. The CDR3 covers 18 residues. Trimming left V 4 bases short and J 0 bases short, with 20 bases between. The chain's CDR3 is CASSGVGVNPYSYNEQFF. The CDR3 bases are TGTGCCAGCAGCGGTGTGGGGGTGAACCCGTACTCCTACAATGAGCAGTTCTTC.

This clonotype was seen only a few times. The CDR3 here is CASSKVTGQGDDEQFF. The DNA of the CDR3 is TGTGCCAGCAGCAAAGTTACGGGACAGGGGGACGATGAGCAGTTCTTC. This sequence joins TRBV21-1 and TRBJ2-1; TRBD1, the D gene given by the table, was not confirmed from the DNA. TRBV21-1 is noted as a pseudogene. The CDR3 totals 16 residues.

This clonotype has just a few counts. This chain joins TRBV4-3 and TRBJ2-2; D is perhaps TRBD2 (5 bases). This CDR3 region has 16 residues. In germline, CDR1 is LGHNA, CDR2 YSLEER. The V gene lost 4 bases and the J gene lost 2 bases, with 14 bases spanning the gap. The CDR3 DNA reads as TGCGCCAGCAGCCGGCTTGGACTTCTTAACACCGGGGAGCTGTTTTTT. Its protein product is CASSRLGLLNTGELFF.

In this sample, this clonotype turned up a few times. This rearrangement joins TRBV29-1 to TRBJ2-1, with 7 bases aligning to TRBD1. Germline trimming cut 6 bases from V and 1 base from J; bases unmatched to any gene: 12. The CDR3 sequence is 16 residues long. Germline CDR1 reads SQVTM; CDR2 reads ANQGSEA. CDR3 bases: TGCAGCGTGGGGTCGACAGGGCGATTTTCCTACAATGAGCAGTTCTTC. This encodes CSVGSTGRFSYNEQFF.

The V and J genes are TRBV7-2 and TRBJ2-3; the match to TRBD2 covers 10 bases. The CDR3 covers 16 residues. Germline CDR1 reads SGHTA; CDR2 reads FQGNSA. With V trimmed by 1 base and J by 0 bases, 1 base remained unmatched. The CDR3 spells CASSLGSGGSTDTQYF. CDR3 nucleotides: TGTGCCAGCAGCTTAGGTAGCGGGGGGAGCACAGATACGCAGTATTTT.

CDR3 residues: CAWSVPRIGVNGAGANVLTF. As DNA, the CDR3 is TGTGCCTGGAGTGTACCAAGGATTGGAGTTAATGGGGCTGGGGCCAACGTCCTGACTTTC. The J gene is TRBJ2-6, the V gene TRBV30; D unclear. In germline, CDR1 is GTSNPN, CDR2 SVGIG (reference sequence). V was shortened by 0 bases and J by 2 bases, with 23 bases between the two germline ends. CDR3 length: 20 amino acids. Together with reference TRBV30 and TRBJ2-6, the CDR3 gives the full variable domain: SQTIHQWPATLVQPVGSPLSLECTVEGTSNPNLYWYRQAAGRGLQLLFYSVGIGQISSEVPQNLSASRPQDRQFILSSKKLLLSDSGFYLCAWSVPRIGVNGAGANVLTFGAGSRLTVL.